The T cell receptor (beta chain) described here comes from a study of T cell changes during pregnancy in multiple sclerosis. V trimming: 4 bases; J trimming: 5 bases; junction bases outside the gene matches: 17. From germline, CDR1 is SGHNT and CDR2 YYREEE (reference sequence). There are 17 residues in the CDR3. Generated by immunoSEQ multiplex PCR, the TCRdb table keeps only in-frame clones and is missing some. The table shows around 30,000 clones, with around 90% occurring only once. Here the sequenced sample was CD8+ T cells from peripheral blood mononuclear cells, taken in the first trimester of pregnancy. The receptor comes from a female donor with multiple sclerosis, enrolled in a pregnancy study. The gene calls are TRBV5-4 and TRBJ2-7; 8 bases are a match to TRBD2. The CDR3 DNA is TGTGCCAGCAGCGGGGAGGCCGGGACTAGTAATTTCCACGAGCAGTACTTC. Protein sequence: CASSGEAGTSNFHEQYF.